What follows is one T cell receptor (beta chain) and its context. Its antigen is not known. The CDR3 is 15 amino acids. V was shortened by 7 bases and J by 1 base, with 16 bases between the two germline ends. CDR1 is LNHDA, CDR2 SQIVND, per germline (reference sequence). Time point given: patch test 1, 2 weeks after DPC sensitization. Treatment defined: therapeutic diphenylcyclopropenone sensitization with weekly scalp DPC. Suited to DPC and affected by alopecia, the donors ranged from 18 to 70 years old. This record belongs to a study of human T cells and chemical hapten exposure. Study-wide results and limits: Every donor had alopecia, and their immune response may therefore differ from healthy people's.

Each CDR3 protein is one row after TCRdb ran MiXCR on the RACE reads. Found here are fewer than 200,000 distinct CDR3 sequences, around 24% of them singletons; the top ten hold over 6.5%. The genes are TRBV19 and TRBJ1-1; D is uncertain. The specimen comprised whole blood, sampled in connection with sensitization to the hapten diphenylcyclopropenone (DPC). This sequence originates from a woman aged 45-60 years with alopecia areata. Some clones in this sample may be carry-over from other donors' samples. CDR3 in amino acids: CASNTPGTTNTEAFF. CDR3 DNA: TGTGCCAGTAATACACCGGGAACGACGAACACTGAAGCTTTCTTT.